Below are 31 T cell receptor beta chains sequenced from a single sample in a study of T cell responses to AZD1222 COVID-19 vaccine. Sequencing used immunoSEQ multiplex PCR; TCRdb keeps in-frame clones, though not all of them. The table includes around 140,000 clones, around nine tenths detected once. Sequences were derived from peripheral blood, sampled 28 days after the second AZD1222 dose. The origin of the receptors is an adult who received the AZD1222 COVID-19 vaccine.

The count of this clone is one. The V gene is TRBV19, the J gene TRBJ2-1, with 11 bases matching TRBD2. Losses at the gene ends were 4 bases for V and 6 bases for J; bases not matched to a gene: 2. There are 14 residues in the CDR3. Germline-derived CDR1 and CDR2 are LNHDA and SQIVND (reference sequence). Here the CDR3 reads CASSNLAGGNEQFF. CDR3 nucleotides: TGTGCCAGTAGTAATCTAGCGGGAGGCAATGAGCAGTTCTTC.

The rearrangement links TRBV27 to TRBJ2-3; D remains ambiguous. The V end was cut by 3 bases, the J end by 0 bases, with 4 bases between. The germline V gene has CDR1 MNHEY and CDR2 SMNVEV (reference sequence). The CDR3 extends over 13 amino acids. The CDR3 protein is CASSLQSTDTQYF. Here the CDR3 DNA reads TGTGCCAGCAGTTTGCAAAGCACAGATACGCAGTATTTT.

The chain is built from TRBV9 and TRBJ1-1; no firm D call. The CDR3 sequence is 14 residues long. V was pared by 4 bases and J by 5 bases, with 15 bases between. CDR1 is SGDLS, CDR2 YYNGEE, per germline. CDR3 in DNA: TGTGCCAGCAGCCCCGAGGCGGGCGGTACTGAAGCTTTCTTT. Protein sequence: CASSPEAGGTEAFF.

This chain connects TRBV19 to TRBJ1-4, with TRBD1 matching over 8 bases. Trimming cost V 4 bases and J 8 bases; bases outside gene matches: 12. CDR1 and CDR2 from the germline V gene are LNHDA and SQIVND (reference sequence). There are 16 residues in the CDR3. Here the CDR3 DNA reads TGTGCCAGTAGTAGTTGGCAGGGGGCCCAAGTGGAAAAACTGTTTTTT. Protein product: CASSSWQGAQVEKLFF.

The V call is TRBV7-7, the J call TRBJ2-5; the D gene is possibly TRBD1 (6 bases). Trimming took off 2 bases at V and 5 bases at J, with 15 bases between the two ends. This CDR3 is 15 amino acids long. Germline CDR1 SSHAT, CDR2 FNYEAQ (reference sequence). CDR3 nucleotides: TGTGCCAGCAGCTTAAGGGGGACCCTCCAGGAGACCCAGTACTTC. This sequence encodes CASSLRGTLQETQYF.

The chain employs TRBV9 and TRBJ1-3; D remains unclear. CDR3 size: 14 residues. The germline V and J ends were trimmed by 0 bases and 4 bases, with 8 bases remaining between them. CDR1 and CDR2 (germline): SGDLS, YYNGEE. CDR3: CASSVEGNGNTIYF. The DNA for the CDR3 is TGTGCCAGCAGCGTAGAGGGCAACGGAAACACCATATATTTT.

This chain joins TRBV9 and TRBJ2-7; no clear D gene. Germline CDR1 SGDLS, CDR2 YYNGEE. This CDR3 has 15 residues. Trimming removed 1 base at V and 3 bases at J, with 14 bases between. In DNA form, the CDR3 reads TGTGCCAGCAGCGTAAATCCTAGGACCGACTACGAGCAGTACTTC. Translation: CASSVNPRTDYEQYF.

In its sample, this clone was seen once. The CDR3 spells CASSPSGDSSYEQYF. Written as DNA, the CDR3 is TGTGCCAGCAGTCCCTCAGGGGACAGCTCCTACGAGCAGTACTTC. This sequence joins TRBV28 and TRBJ2-7, with TRBD1 matching over 7 bases. Unmatched junction bases numbered 7, after V lost 5 bases and J lost 0 bases. From germline, CDR1 is MDHEN and CDR2 SYDVKM. The CDR3 loop spans 15 amino acids.

This chain's CDR3 is CASSRRFSYEQYF. CDR3 nucleotides: TGTGCCAGCAGCCGGAGATTCTCCTACGAGCAGTACTTC. The genes are TRBV5-6 and TRBJ2-7; D call uncertain. The CDR3 is 13 residues long. Germline CDR1 is SGHDT and CDR2 is YYEEEE. Trimming removed 4 bases at V and 0 bases at J, with 8 bases between.

The J gene is TRBJ2-2, the V gene TRBV6-6; 10 bases map to TRBD1. The CDR3 has 15 residues. The V gene's germline CDR1 is MNHNY and CDR2 SVGAGI (reference sequence). J lost 6 bases, V lost 11 bases, and 12 bases had no gene match. The CDR3 is CAAWTRDRGAGELFF. CDR3 nucleotides: TGTGCCGCCTGGACCCGGGACAGGGGAGCCGGGGAGCTGTTTTTT.

The chain employs TRBV18 and TRBJ1-5; TRBD1 might be the D (5 bases). Trimming shortened V by 6 bases and J by 0 bases, and 15 bases separated the two germline ends. Germline V gene sequence: CDR1 KGHSH, CDR2 LQKENI. This CDR3 contains 16 residues. CDR3 DNA: TGTGCCAGCTCCCCCGACAGCCCCTATAGCAATCAGCCCCAGCATTTT. Translated: CASSPDSPYSNQPQHF.

In its sample, this clone was seen once. J is TRBJ2-7 and V is TRBV19; 13 positions match TRBD2. Germline-derived CDR1 and CDR2 are LNHDA and SQIVND (reference sequence). The trim removed 9 bases at V and 2 bases at J, leaving 13 bases unmatched. This CDR3 is 17 amino acids long. CDR3 bases: TGTGCCAGCCAAACTAGCGGGAGGGCCGAGGCAGCCTACGAGCAGTACTTC. Residues: CASQTSGRAEAAYEQYF.

This chain joins TRBV7-8 and TRBJ2-7; D gene uncertain. V lost 5 bases and J lost 6, with 14 bases in between. This CDR3 comprises 13 residues. The germline V gene encodes CDR1 SGHVS and CDR2 FQNEAQ. CDR3 sequence (DNA): TGTGCCAGCAGCAACCACTTCGGGCGCGAGCAGTACTTC. Protein product: CASSNHFGREQYF.

This sequence joins TRBV6-5 and TRBJ1-1; weak D call: TRBD1 (5 bases). The CDR3 totals 16 residues. The V end lost 0 bases, the J end lost 6 bases, and 17 bases lay between the germline ends. Germline V CDR1 and CDR2: MNHEY, SVGAGI. The CDR3 nucleotides are TGTGCCAGCAGTTACTCGTTTGCAGGGACCGGATCTGAAGCTTTCTTT. Translating it yields CASSYSFAGTGSEAFF.

The genes are TRBV5-1 and TRBJ2-7; D tentatively fits TRBD1 or TRBD2 (5 bases each). In germline, CDR1 is SGHRS, CDR2 YFSETQ. This CDR3 is built from 13 residues. With 4 bases removed from V and 2 bases from J, the gap between germline ends came to 10 bases. The CDR3 reads CASSPGPPYEQYF. The CDR3 region has the DNA TGCGCCAGCAGCCCGGGACCCCCCTACGAGCAGTACTTC.

This chain connects TRBV30 to TRBJ1-5; D is unresolved. Germline V lookup: CDR1 GTSNPN, CDR2 SVGIG (reference sequence). V was shortened by 2 bases and J by 0 bases, with 5 bases between the two germline ends. The CDR3 extends over 13 amino acids. CDR3: CAWSTASNQPQHF. CDR3 DNA sequence: TGTGCCTGGAGTACAGCTAGCAATCAGCCCCAGCATTTT. The full variable domain, with the rest looked up from reference TRBV30 and TRBJ1-5, is SQTIHQWPATLVQPVGSPLSLECTVEGTSNPNLYWYRQAAGRGLQLLFYSVGIGQISSEVPQNLSASRPQDRQFILSSKKLLLSDSGFYLCAWSTASNQPQHFGDGTRLSIL.

The chain recombines TRBV28 with TRBJ2-7, with 8 bases fitting TRBD1. Germline loops: CDR1 MDHEN, CDR2 SYDVKM. The CDR3 consists of 13 residues. V gave up 4 bases and J gave up 7 bases; unmatched junction bases: 6. This CDR3 is CASSSSGGIEQYF. CDR3 DNA: TGTGCCAGCAGTTCATCAGGGGGCATTGAGCAGTACTTC.

The CDR3 region is CATSDSTSGKRDTQYF. CDR3 coding DNA: TGTGCCACCAGTGATTCGACTAGCGGGAAAAGGGATACGCAGTATTTT. This sequence joins TRBV24-1 and TRBJ2-3; 11 positions agree with TRBD2. The CDR3 covers 16 residues. The germline V gene has CDR1 KGHDR and CDR2 SFDVKD. J was trimmed by 6 bases and V by 2 bases; bases with no gene match: 6.

The CDR3 here is CASRGGYKNTQYF. CDR3 bases: TGTGCCAGCCGGGGGGGTTATAAGAATACGCAGTATTTT. The V call is TRBV11-2, the J call TRBJ2-3, with 8 bases lining up with TRBD2. Germline V gene sequence: CDR1 SGHAT, CDR2 FQNNGV. With 8 bases clipped from V and 7 bases from J, the junction kept 8 bases outside the gene matches. The CDR3 contains 13 residues.

The chain joins TRBV27 to TRBJ1-3; D not resolved. The germline V and J ends were trimmed by 6 bases and 4 bases, with 13 bases remaining between them. This CDR3 contains 14 residues. Germline V gives CDR1 MNHEY, CDR2 SMNVEV (reference sequence). Here the CDR3 DNA reads TGTGCCAGCAGACCCGCAGCGGGCGGAAACACCATATATTTT. Translating gives CASRPAAGGNTIYF.

This rearrangement joins TRBV27 to TRBJ2-1; no definite D call. Germline V lookup: CDR1 MNHEY, CDR2 SMNVEV (reference sequence). This CDR3 contains 13 residues. The ends were cut back, 3 bases at V and 4 bases at J, with 7 bases in the middle. CDR3: CASSLTGYNEQFF. The DNA for the CDR3 is TGTGCCAGCAGTTTGACTGGGTACAATGAGCAGTTCTTC.

The CDR3 protein is CSASGLAGVEETQYF. The CDR3 DNA reads as TGCAGTGCTAGTGGACTAGCGGGAGTCGAAGAGACCCAGTACTTC. The J gene is TRBJ2-5, the V gene TRBV20-1, with 13 bases lining up with TRBD2. From germline, CDR1 is DFQATT and CDR2 SNEGSKA (reference sequence). The CDR3 is 15 amino acids. The junction had 4 bases not matched to a gene; V was cut back by 3 bases and J by 3 bases.

The V and J genes are TRBV7-6 and TRBJ2-3; D is possibly TRBD1 (5 bases). The CDR3 spans 17 residues. Deletions cut 5 bases from V and 4 bases from J, with 22 bases between. The germline V gene encodes CDR1 SGHVS and CDR2 FNYEAQ. The CDR3 reads CASSARPAGSRSDTQYF. CDR3 nucleotides: TGTGCCAGCAGCGCACGACCGGCAGGGTCAAGGTCAGATACGCAGTATTTT.

Concerning this clone: Other DNA sequences in this sample translate to the same CDR3. This chain uses TRBV5-6 with TRBJ2-7; perhaps TRBD1 as D (6 bases). V lost 4 bases and J lost 2, with 7 bases in between. CDR3 length equals 12 residues. Germline V gene sequence: CDR1 SGHDT, CDR2 YYEEEE. In DNA, the CDR3 is TGTGCCAGCAGCCGACAGGCCTACGAGCAGTACTTC. Protein: CASSRQAYEQYF. The full variable domain, in which reference TRBV5-6 and TRBJ2-7 provide the parts outside the CDR3, is DAGVTQSPTHLIKTRGQQVTLRCSPKSGHDTVSWYQQALGQGPQFIFQYYEEEERQRGNFPDRFSGHQFPNYSSELNVNALLLGDSALYLCASSRQAYEQYFGPGTRLTVT.

In its sample, this clone was seen once. V gene TRBV27 combines with J gene TRBJ1-1, with unresolved D. CDR3 length equals 13 residues. Between the trimmed V and J ends, which lost 4 bases and 10 bases, there was a span of 16 bases. Looked up from germline, CDR1 is MNHEY and CDR2 is SMNVEV (reference sequence). The CDR3 DNA follows: TGTGCCAGCAGTTCAGGACCCTCCCCGGGAGCTTTCTTT. Amino acids: CASSSGPSPGAFF.

The rearrangement joins TRBV6-5 to TRBJ2-3, with TRBD2 identical over 10 bases. The CDR3 runs 16 residues. Germline CDR1 and CDR2: MNHEY and SVGAGI. Trimming at V came to 4 bases and at J to 3 bases, leaving 7 bases not matched to a gene. For the CDR3, the DNA is TGTGCCAGCAGTTCGTCTAGCGGGAGCGTGACAGATACGCAGTATTTT. This encodes CASSSSSGSVTDTQYF.

The chain is built from TRBV6-5 and TRBJ2-5; the D gene is possibly TRBD1 (6 bases). The germline V gene has CDR1 MNHEY and CDR2 SVGAGI. The V end lost 8 bases, the J end lost 5 bases, and 9 bases lay between the germline ends. The CDR3 is 11 residues long. The CDR3 spells CASGTWETQYF. The CDR3 nucleotides are TGTGCCAGCGGGACATGGGAGACCCAGTACTTC.

J is TRBJ2-7 and V is TRBV21-1; TRBD1, as called in the table, went unchecked against the DNA. TRBV21-1 constitutes a pseudogene. The CDR3 spans 22 residues. DNA of the CDR3: TGTGCCAGCACTTCTTCGTCTCTCTGGGGCAGGTCTAAACCCATTCGATCCTACGAGCAGTACTTC. This translates into CASTSSSLWGRSKPIRSYEQYF.

The rearrangement links TRBV5-1 to TRBJ1-1; tentative D call: TRBD1 (6 bases). V was clipped by 0 bases and J by 4 bases, with 19 bases between them. CDR1 is SGHRS, CDR2 YFSETQ, per germline. The CDR3 is made up of 17 amino acids. The CDR3 region is CASSLATAGESSTEAFF. DNA for the CDR3: TGCGCCAGCAGCTTGGCTACGGCAGGGGAGAGTAGCACTGAAGCTTTCTTT.

The chain recombines TRBV19 with TRBJ1-1; TRBD1 might be the D (5 bases). With 3 bases removed from V and 5 bases from J, the gap between germline ends came to 16 bases. Germline V gene lookup returns CDR1 LNHDA and CDR2 SQIVND (reference sequence). The CDR3 sequence is 15 residues long. The CDR3 sequence is CASSIRPGLGTEAFF. CDR3 coding DNA: TGTGCCAGTAGTATTCGGCCAGGGCTTGGGACTGAAGCTTTCTTT.

The DNA of the CDR3 is TGCGCCAGCAGCCAGACACCGGGACAGGGGGCCACTGAAGCTTTCTTT. Translated, it gives CASSQTPGQGATEAFF. V gene TRBV4-1 combines with J gene TRBJ1-1, with 12 bases matching TRBD1. V shed 3 bases, J shed 4 bases, and the junction held 6 bases outside the gene matches. The CDR3 covers 16 residues. The germline gives CDR1 MGHRA, CDR2 YSYEKL.